Shown below are 22 T cell receptor beta chains from a single sample sequenced in a study of T cell responses to AZD1222 COVID-19 vaccine. Assay: immunoSEQ multiplex PCR; the TCRdb copy retains only in-frame clones and omits some. The data show just under 95,000 clones, with around 90% seen just once and 22% held by the top ten. The sample in question was peripheral blood, obtained on day 0 of AZD1222 vaccination. Source of these receptors: an adult in good health.

V is TRBV24-1 and J is TRBJ2-2; D is unresolved. This CDR3 has 14 residues. Germline-derived CDR1 and CDR2 are KGHDR and SFDVKD. V lost 0 bases to trimming and J lost 7 bases, with 8 bases between them. CDR3 nucleotide sequence: TGTGCCACCAGTGATTTGGGGATGGGCGGGGAGCTGTTTTTT. Its protein product is CATSDLGMGGELFF.

For this clone: At one boundary the junction diverges from the germline segment, which might be a read error. The rearrangement uses TRBV10-3 and TRBJ1-2, with 12 positions matching TRBD1. Germline CDR1 is ENHRY and CDR2 is SYGVKD. The CDR3 sequence is 16 residues long. The CDR3 nucleotides read TGTGCCGTCAGTGAGGCGAAGGGACAGGGGGCCCTTGGCTACACCTTC. Protein product: CAVSEAKGQGALGYTF.

For this clone: Other DNA sequences in this specimen translate into the identical CDR3. V and J are TRBV19 and TRBJ2-1; 7 nucleotides line up with TRBD1. With V trimmed by 2 bases and J by 3 bases, 1 base remained unmatched. CDR1 and CDR2 from the germline V gene are LNHDA and SQIVND (reference sequence). The CDR3 extends over 14 amino acids. CDR3: CASSIPGGYNEQFF. The CDR3 nucleotides read TGTGCCAGTAGTATACCAGGGGGCTACAATGAGCAGTTCTTC.

The rearrangement uses TRBV18 and TRBJ1-2; 7 nucleotides align to TRBD1. Losses at the gene ends were 0 bases for V and 4 bases for J; bases not matched to a gene: 11. CDR1 and CDR2 (germline): KGHSH, LQKENI. The CDR3 length is 17 residues. For the CDR3, the DNA is TGTGCCAGCTCACCACCTCCCACTCGACAGGGTTTCTATGGCTACACCTTC. It specifies CASSPPPTRQGFYGYTF.

The genes are TRBV11-1 and TRBJ1-4, with D hard to call. The CDR3 sequence is 15 residues long. The V gene's germline CDR1 is SGHAT and CDR2 FQDESV (reference sequence). Trimming left V 3 bases short and J 8 bases short, with 16 bases between. CDR3 sequence (DNA): TGTGCCAGCAGCTTCCGGGAGGGCAGAGGGGAAAAACTGTTTTTT. Amino acids: CASSFREGRGEKLFF.

The chain carries TRBV11-1 and TRBJ2-2; 7 bases match TRBD1. The trim removed 1 base at V and 7 bases at J, leaving 9 bases unmatched. Per germline, CDR1 SGHAT and CDR2 FQDESV (reference sequence). This CDR3 contains 16 residues. The CDR3 coding sequence is TGTGCCAGCAGCTTAGGGGCAGGGGGAATCAGCGGGGAGCTGTTTTTT. It specifies CASSLGAGGISGELFF.

In nucleotides, the CDR3 is TGTGCCAGCAGTTCTAGACAGGGTGGGGTGGCTGAAGCTTTCTTT. This gives the protein CASSSRQGGVAEAFF. The chain is built from TRBV6-2 or TRBV6-3 and TRBJ1-1; 7 bases are shared with TRBD1. V lost 4 bases and J lost 6; bases outside the gene matches: 11. CDR3 length equals 15 residues. In germline, CDR1 is MNHEY, CDR2 SVGEGT.

The gene calls are TRBV6-6 and TRBJ1-2; D ambiguous. This CDR3 comprises 12 residues. Germline-derived CDR1 and CDR2 are MNHNY and SVGAGI (reference sequence). V was clipped by 5 bases and J by 4 bases, with 8 bases between them. The chain's CDR3 is CASSRTIYGYTF. CDR3 in DNA: TGTGCCAGCAGTCGGACTATCTATGGCTACACCTTC.

The V and J genes are TRBV15 and TRBJ1-2; 9 positions match TRBD1. This CDR3 has 13 amino acids. Germline CDR1 and CDR2: LNHNV and YYDKDF (reference sequence). V lost 4 bases and J lost 8; bases outside the gene matches: 5. The CDR3 DNA sequence: TGTGCCACCAGCATCGACAGGGGGATCGGCTACACCTTC. Translating it yields CATSIDRGIGYTF.

This clone came up once. The V and J genes are TRBV6-5 and TRBJ2-2, with a possible D match to TRBD2 (6 bases). This CDR3 contains 13 residues. V dropped 6 bases and J dropped 7 bases, with 12 bases sitting between them. CDR1 is MNHEY and CDR2 is SVGAGI in the germline V gene. CDR3: CASREGAFGELFF. For the CDR3, the DNA is TGTGCCAGCAGGGAGGGAGCTTTCGGGGAGCTGTTTTTT.

This chain joins TRBV3-1 (or the pseudogene TRBV3-2) and TRBJ2-2; 9 bases line up with TRBD2. The CDR3 sequence is 21 residues long. V shed 0 bases and J 1 base; nucleotides not matched to a gene: 15. The V gene's germline CDR1 is LGHDT and CDR2 YNNKEL (reference sequence). The CDR3 reads CASSQETGVAGERVNTGELFF. The CDR3 DNA follows: TGTGCCAGCAGCCAAGAAACGGGGGTAGCGGGGGAAAGGGTGAACACCGGGGAGCTGTTTTTT.

The chain recombines TRBV5-1 with TRBJ2-3; D remains unclear. The CDR3 runs to 15 residues. V dropped 0 bases and J dropped 8 bases, with 16 bases sitting between them. Germline CDR1 SGHRS, CDR2 YFSETQ. DNA of the CDR3: TGCGCCAGCAGCTTGGCAGAGCCCATTGTGGGTACGCAGTATTTT. This translates into CASSLAEPIVGTQYF.

The V gene is TRBV4-3, the J gene TRBJ2-1; a weak D match, TRBD2 (5 bases). V was shortened by 1 base and J by 10 bases, with 14 bases between the two germline ends. The length of the CDR3 is 14 residues. Germline CDR1 is LGHNA and CDR2 is YSLEER. In DNA, the CDR3 is TGCGCCAGCAGCCAAGTATTTCTCAGAGGGGAGCAGTTCTTC. Residues: CASSQVFLRGEQFF.

The rearrangement uses TRBV12-3 or TRBV12-4 and TRBJ1-1; D might be TRBD1 (5 bases). The CDR3 covers 11 residues. V gave up 8 bases and J gave up 7 bases, with 11 bases separating them. The chain's CDR3 is CASSRGVEAFF. For the CDR3, the DNA is TGTGCCAGCTCCCGGGGGGTTGAAGCTTTCTTT.

This clone was seen a few times. The chain couples TRBV4-3 to TRBJ2-1, with 12 bases lining up with TRBD2. This CDR3 spans 15 amino acids. Germline lookup yields CDR1 LGHNA and CDR2 YSLEER. The J segment lost 6 bases and the V segment lost 2 bases, leaving 2 bases of the junction unmatched. CDR3 loop: CASSQLAGGRNEQFF. CDR3 DNA: TGCGCCAGCAGCCAACTAGCGGGGGGGCGCAATGAGCAGTTCTTC.

This chain links TRBV5-6 with TRBJ1-3, with 7 bases lining up with TRBD1. The CDR3 consists of 16 residues. Germline V CDR1 and CDR2: SGHDT, YYEEEE. V was clipped by 0 bases and J by 3 bases; unmatched bases: 6. CDR3 nucleotide sequence: TGTGCCAGCAGCTTGGTGGGACAGAGATATGGAAACACCATATATTTT. Encoded protein: CASSLVGQRYGNTIYF.

The chain has TRBV6-2 or TRBV6-3 and TRBJ1-5, with D possibly TRBD1 on 5 matching bases. V lost 6 bases and J 2 bases, leaving 23 bases between the germline ends. The CDR3 is 18 residues long. Germline values: CDR1 MNHEY, CDR2 SVGEGT. CDR3 region: CASSPRVDSGHGNQPQHF. As DNA, the CDR3 is TGTGCCAGCAGCCCTCGGGTTGATTCCGGACACGGCAATCAGCCCCAGCATTTT.

V and J are TRBV7-9 and TRBJ2-1, with D perhaps matching TRBD2 (6 bases). V was trimmed by 4 bases and J by 2 bases, leaving 12 bases between them. CDR1 and CDR2 (germline): SEHNR, FQNEAQ (reference sequence). CDR3 length: 15 amino acids. CDR3 region: CASSSRGTAYNEQFF. Written as DNA, the CDR3 is TGTGCCAGCAGCTCCCGGGGGACCGCCTACAATGAGCAGTTCTTC.

The V and J genes are TRBV4-3 and TRBJ2-7; D is undetermined. This CDR3 spans 15 amino acids. Trimming removed 1 base at V and 7 bases at J, with 17 bases between. Germline-derived CDR1 and CDR2 are LGHNA and YSLEER. The CDR3, as DNA: TGCGCCAGCAGCCAAGTAGCCGTGCCCCTCCTGGAGCAGTACTTC. Encoded protein: CASSQVAVPLLEQYF.

The J gene is TRBJ1-2, the V gene TRBV10-3; a possible D gene is TRBD1 (5 bases). The V end was cut by 7 bases, the J end by 2 bases, with 11 bases between. The CDR3 extends over 13 amino acids. CDR1 ENHRY and CDR2 SYGVKD come from the germline V gene. CDR3 DNA: TGTGCCATCACCGACAGATTAAACTATGGCTACACCTTC. It codes for CAITDRLNYGYTF.

In this sample, this clone turned up a few times. The V gene is TRBV18, the J gene TRBJ1-5, with a tentative D call TRBD1 (5 bases). CDR1 is KGHSH and CDR2 is LQKENI in the germline V gene. The V and J ends lost 2 bases and 9 bases respectively, with 14 bases between them. This CDR3 is built from 14 residues. The CDR3 nucleotides read TGTGCCAGCTCACCAGGGAGGGGACTGAGGCCCCAGCATTTT. Protein sequence: CASSPGRGLRPQHF.

This clone was detected a few times. This chain connects TRBV5-4 to TRBJ1-4; tentative D call: TRBD1 (6 bases). Germline assignment: CDR1 SGHNT and CDR2 YYREEE (reference sequence). V was clipped by 4 bases and J by 1 base, with 14 bases between them. This CDR3 region has 16 residues. CDR3 sequence reads: CASSSRRGGTNEKLFF. CDR3 DNA sequence: TGTGCCAGCAGCAGCCGGAGGGGGGGAACTAATGAAAAACTGTTTTTT.